This TCR beta chain derives from a study of radiotherapy plus CTLA-4 blockade in lung cancer. Whole-study context: Objective response was observed in around a sixth of patients, and disease control in just over 30%.

Assay used: immunoSEQ multiplex PCR; TCRdb lists only in-frame clones, some missing. The table includes 52,000 or so clones, around four fifths detected once. Germline-derived CDR1 and CDR2 are ENHRY and SYGVKD. CDR3 size: 13 residues. Trimming cost V 2 bases and J 0 bases, with 4 bases left between them. The sample was peripheral blood, taken from a patient treated with radiotherapy plus ipilimumab. The sequence was collected from a human donor with non-small cell lung cancer who had a partial response to radiotherapy plus ipilimumab. The chain couples TRBV10-3 to TRBJ1-1, with unresolved D. CDR3 in DNA: TGTGCCATCAGTGAGGGCCTGAACACTGAAGCTTTCTTT. Its translation is CAISEGLNTEAFF.